The 13 T cell receptor beta chains below all came from one sample that was sequenced in a study of T cells after yellow fever vaccination. One entry per CDR3 protein results from TCRdb running MiXCR on the 5' RACE reads. The sample consists of about 68,000 distinct CDR3 sequences, approximately 7% of them appearing once. Sequences were derived from CD8+ T cells sorted from PBMCs, sampled more than 40 days after the first yellow fever vaccination. Every receptor here comes from a man younger than 35 who received the YFV17D yellow fever vaccine.

The V call is TRBV12-3 or TRBV12-4, the J call TRBJ2-1, with a possible D match to TRBD2 (5 bases). V was clipped by 7 bases and J by 0 bases, with 16 bases between them. The CDR3 spans 16 residues. The CDR3 region is CASTSRVRSSYNEQFF. DNA of the CDR3: TGTGCCAGCACCTCGCGGGTAAGGAGCTCCTACAATGAGCAGTTCTTC.

This clonotype was counted many times. The chain links TRBV7-2 to TRBJ2-1; D gene uncertain. The V end was cut by 3 bases, the J end by 0 bases, with 9 bases between. From germline, CDR1 is SGHTA and CDR2 FQGNSA. CDR3 length equals 15 residues. The CDR3 nucleotides read TGTGCCAGCAGCTTTGTGGGGATCTCCTACAATGAGCAGTTCTTC. Protein product: CASSFVGISYNEQFF.

This clonotype has a count of ten or more. This chain uses TRBV27 with TRBJ1-1; possibly TRBD1 for D (6 bases). The length of the CDR3 is 14 residues. Trimming cost V 2 bases and J 5 bases, with 12 bases left between them. The germline CDR1 and CDR2 sequences are MNHEY and SMNVEV (reference sequence). This CDR3 reads CASSLQGRGTEAFF. The CDR3, as DNA: TGTGCCAGCAGTTTACAGGGGAGAGGGACTGAAGCTTTCTTT.

This clonotype was counted many times. V and J are TRBV7-2 and TRBJ2-7; unclear D gene. CDR1 SGHTA and CDR2 FQGNSA come from the germline V gene. This CDR3 contains 15 residues. V gave up 5 bases and J gave up 2 bases, with 16 bases separating them. The CDR3 loop reads CASSVLAELTYEQYF. In DNA form, the CDR3 reads TGTGCCAGCAGCGTCCTGGCGGAGCTTACCTACGAGCAGTACTTC.

This clonotype was detected many times. J is TRBJ2-4 and V is TRBV6-2 or TRBV6-3, with 10 nucleotides matching TRBD1. V lost 0 bases to trimming and J lost 1 base; unmatched junction nucleotides: 9. CDR3 length equals 19 residues. The germline gives CDR1 MNHEY, CDR2 SVGEGT. As DNA, the CDR3 is TGTGCCAGCAGTTACTCCTCACTACGGGACAGGGGCGCCAAAAACATTCAGTACTTC. This codes for CASSYSSLRDRGAKNIQYF.

The table lists this clonotype with many counts. The rearrangement joins TRBV5-1 to TRBJ1-1; tentatively, D is TRBD1 (5 bases). V dropped 4 bases and J dropped 5 bases, with 12 bases sitting between them. The germline gives CDR1 SGHRS, CDR2 YFSETQ. This CDR3 region has 13 residues. CDR3 DNA: TGCGCCAGCAGCCTAGGGGATGGGACTGAAGCTTTCTTT. This encodes CASSLGDGTEAFF.

The chain employs TRBV27 and TRBJ1-2; possibly TRBD1 for D (5 bases). This CDR3 contains 13 residues. Trimming took 1 base from V and 6 from J, leaving 9 bases between them. CDR1 and CDR2 from the germline V gene are MNHEY and SMNVEV (reference sequence). The CDR3 spells CASSLWQGDGYTF. The CDR3, as DNA: TGTGCCAGCAGTTTATGGCAGGGTGATGGCTACACCTTC.

The gene calls are TRBV7-9 and TRBJ2-5, with 10 bases identical to TRBD2. The CDR3 has 16 amino acids. Germline V CDR1 and CDR2: SEHNR, FQNEAQ (reference sequence). Trimming took 4 bases from V and 2 from J; bases not matched to a gene: 7. The CDR3 loop reads CASSSWTSGDQETQYF. CDR3 bases: TGTGCCAGCAGCTCCTGGACTAGCGGCGATCAAGAGACCCAGTACTTC.

At least ten counts were recorded for this clonotype. J is TRBJ2-7 and V is TRBV12-3 or TRBV12-4; 7 bases line up with TRBD1. The CDR3 sequence is 13 residues long. V trimming: 7 bases; J trimming: 2 bases; junction bases outside the gene matches: 5. The DNA for the CDR3 is TGTGCCAGCATGGTGACAGGGACCTACGAGCAGTACGTC. Its protein product is CASMVTGTYEQYV.

This clonotype appeared a few times. The rearrangement joins TRBV19 to TRBJ2-7, with D perhaps assigned TRBD1 or TRBD2 (6 bases each). The CDR3 covers 15 residues. Germline lookup yields CDR1 LNHDA and CDR2 SQIVND (reference sequence). Trimming removed 3 bases at V and 6 bases at J, with 18 bases between. CDR3 protein: CASSIAITGRREQYF. In DNA, the CDR3 is TGTGCCAGTAGTATCGCTATAACAGGGAGGCGCGAGCAGTACTTC.

This clonotype was seen repeatedly, ten times or more. The chain is built from TRBV18 and TRBJ2-5, with D hard to call. CDR3 length equals 14 residues. V was cut by 3 bases and J by 0 bases, with 8 bases left in between. Germline CDR1 reads KGHSH; CDR2 reads LQKENI. DNA of the CDR3: TGTGCCAGCTCACCGACCGGGTACCAAGAGACCCAGTACTTC. Amino acid sequence: CASSPTGYQETQYF.

This clonotype was seen repeatedly, ten times or more. The chain links TRBV20-1 to TRBJ2-7; 9 bases match TRBD1. CDR1 DFQATT and CDR2 SNEGSKA come from the germline V gene (reference sequence). The V gene end was trimmed by 0 bases and the J gene end by 3 bases; junction bases not matched to a gene: 3. The CDR3 contains 14 residues. This CDR3 reads CSAREDRGLYEQYF. In DNA, the CDR3 is TGCAGTGCTAGAGAGGACAGGGGTCTCTACGAGCAGTACTTC.

There are many counts of this clonotype. The J gene is TRBJ1-2, the V gene TRBV19; TRBD1 might be the D (5 bases). Germline CDR1 is LNHDA and CDR2 is SQIVND (reference sequence). This CDR3 comprises 13 residues. Trimming left V 8 bases short and J 4 bases short, with 14 bases between. The CDR3 loop is CASDPRGGYGYTF. For the CDR3, the DNA is TGTGCCAGTGACCCGAGGGGAGGCTATGGCTACACCTTC. Looking up the rest from reference TRBV19 and TRBJ1-2 gives the full variable domain: DGGITQSPKYLFRKEGQNVTLSCEQNLNHDAMYWYRQDPGQGLRLIYYSQIVNDFQKGDIAEGYSVSREKKESFPLTVTSAQKNPTAFYLCASDPRGGYGYTFGSGTRLTVV.